This entry concerns a single TCR beta chain. This clone's antigen is unknown. No quality values exist for individual bases; no much larger clone is one base distant. The sample is drawn from a study of cytomegalovirus exposure and HLA in healthy donors (dated by TCRdb to 2016 to 2017). Regarding the research as a whole: According to an earlier analysis of several hundred of the donors, some 170 million T cells yielded over 100 million unique TCR beta sequences and approximately 280 Gb of sequence data. To predict cytomegalovirus infection status, the study brought together high-throughput TCR immunosequencing, statistical association of individual TCRs with disease status, and machine learning. Donor age, sex, ethnicity and CMV serostatus were collected together with the repertoire data. Class I and class II HLA loci were covered by the typing at four-digit resolution. Among 350 to 400 genotyped donors of the cohort, an average of approximately 230,000 unique TCR beta nucleotide sequences were sequenced per donor, around 20% of them non-productive. The later analysis used no new phenotypic data to find candidate immune exposures, relying instead on TCR beta sequences and their occurrence across donors. In a later analysis, previously published TCR beta repertoires from 550 to 750 donors were re-analyzed and high-resolution HLA genotyping was added so that TCR occurrence patterns could be studied. A later genetic analysis used genome-wide SNP genotypes for about three fifths of the 666 donors, treating that subset as a discovery cohort. About 280 gigabases of sequencing data and around 85 million unique TCR sequences made up an early release that covered approximately 650 HLA-typed donors. The study aimed to test whether signatures of past pathogen exposure could be identified by cataloging public T cell receptors. The study used immunosequencing to profile the T cell repertoires of about 670 subjects and linked those repertoires to cytomegalovirus serostatus. The number of typed donors differed by locus: about 629-640 for A, B, C, DRB1 and DQB1; 500 to 550 for DQA1; 600 to 610 for DPA1; and roughly 470 for DPB1. Of the roughly 410 genotyped donors, 81% were placed in the genetic ancestry cluster associated with self-reported Caucasian donors. Along with the roughly 700-subject first cohort, a separate validation cohort of approximately 110 different subjects was used. Every discovery cohort repertoire had been produced on one sequencing platform. About 5 DR-DQ haplotypes were handled as single units for association and clustering, since linkage in the cohort was strong. An earlier analysis of 500 to 750 of the donors applied high-throughput TCR beta sequencing to assess whether each TCR beta V gene segment acted as functional or pseudogenic. What the research found in general, with its limitations: Because some donors lacked HLA typing at each locus, the association tests relied only on the typed subset. When HLA alleles, especially DR and DQ, strongly co-occurred, TCR associations were difficult to assign to individual alleles. In a later analysis, more than 15,000 TCR beta sequences were associated with specific HLA alleles at a false discovery rate of 0.05. In a later analysis, the rate of TCR association differed among HLA loci, with DRB1 alleles having the most associated TCRs and HLA-C alleles having the fewest. The classifier was reported to diagnose cytomegalovirus status with high specificity and sensitivity in both the original and validation cohorts. An association between a missense DCLRE1C variant and V-gene and J-gene trimming of TCR beta chains was found in a later genetic analysis and replicated in an independent cohort. In this cohort, only TCR beta chains were sequenced, and detectable features were limited by the absence of alpha or paired-chain data. A further reported finding was that TCR beta sequences accurately predicted the HLA-A and HLA-B alleles for most subjects in the first cohort. CMV serostatus was the only immune exposure information available for the cohort. Linkage disequilibrium might explain the correlated functional status among segregating V segments, but an unknown experimental factor could not be excluded. A later analysis reported that several top co-occurrence clusters appeared linked to parvovirus B19, influenza, CMV and Epstein-Barr virus. Because counts were too low, about 17 rarely observed V segments, including chromosome 9 orphons, were excluded from the earlier analysis of several hundred of the donors. In a later analysis, most CMV-associated TCR beta chains were found to appear HLA-restricted, with HLA associations seemingly driven largely by CMV exposure. A group of highly shared sequence variants was considered likely to be a technical artifact of the sequencing pipeline. Broadly in line with IMGT annotations, most TCR beta V segments showed up in productive rearrangements about 87% or about 30% of the time in an earlier analysis of around 600 of the donors. The authors suggested that the approach could potentially be generalized to other disease states and immunological phenotypes. Across donors, most TCR sequences were observed very rarely, whereas some public TCRs were present in many individuals. Some IMGT-functional V segments, including TRBV6-2 and TRBV6-3, could not be told apart with the 87-base-pair reads, so those segments were excluded. Roughly uniform sequencing depth across donors was assumed in presence/absence analyses, although this assumption may not hold. According to a later genetic analysis, donors in an Asian-associated ancestry cluster had fewer N-insertions in productive TCRs than the approximately 630-donor mean. In vitro tests confirmed that a few of the cytomegalovirus-associated TCR beta chains recognize cytomegalovirus antigens. In a later analysis, HLA-associated TCR beta chains were found to be more clonally expanded and to have lower generation probabilities than equally common non-associated chains. A total of roughly 160 TCR beta chains were listed by the study as associated with cytomegalovirus.

The CDR3 runs 12 residues from the cysteine to the phenylalanine. Only the CDR3 portion is preserved as DNA: 36 bases, with reading frame beginning at the first base. For CDR1 and CDR2, the germline V gene lists MNHEY and SVGAGI. V and J lose 6 bases and 2 bases, and a span of 7 bases separates them. The cohort comprised 666 healthy bone marrow donors. At the time of sampling, every cohort member was nominally healthy, though immune exposures that went unrecorded were likely present. The donor was CMV seronegative and was included in the group of 352 seronegative cohort members. A peripheral blood sample was collected from each donor, and TCR beta sequencing was performed on peripheral blood mononuclear cells. The Qiagen DNeasy Blood Extraction Kit was used to extract genomic DNA from the blood cell samples. Libraries were made using the immunoSEQ multiplex PCR assay. For the multiplex PCR, a mixture combining 60 forward primers for TCR Vbeta segments and 13 reverse primers for TCR Jbeta segments was used. A multiplex PCR assay on genomic DNA amplified the CDR3 region of rearranged TCR beta genes. The Illumina HiSeq System was used to sequence the amplified TCR beta libraries as 87-base-pair reads. Per the authors' processing: In a later analysis, roughly 80 million unique TCR beta chains were counted across the 690 or so repertoires, and around 10 million of these chains were shared by at least two donors. Raw reads were error-corrected and collapsed into unique sequences by a nearest-neighbor algorithm in which closely related sequences were merged to remove PCR and sequencing errors. To assign V, D and J gene segments, CDR3 sequences were aligned to IMGT reference sequences. For a sequence to be retained, a match of at least six nucleotides was required to both a V gene segment and a J gene segment. Rearrangements were called productive when the CDR3 lacked stop codons and stayed in frame with V and J; all others were non-productive. Following IMGT convention, CDR3 was defined as the stretch from the second conserved V-encoded cysteine up to the conserved J-encoded phenylalanine. The earlier analysis of roughly 590 of the donors excluded any sequence lacking an unambiguous match to a single V gene segment. An earlier analysis of several hundred of the donors called V segments functional above 56.7% productive rearrangements and segregating when the between-donor standard deviation exceeded 5%. A statistical classification framework was built for diagnosing cytomegalovirus status from the catalog of TCR beta chain sequences. A later analysis assigned V and J genes by comparing TCR nucleotide sequences with IMGT/GENE-DB human TR gene sequences. Using the TCRdist pipeline, a later analysis assigned CDR3 sequences along with most-parsimonious VDJ recombination scenarios. In a later analysis, each TCR beta chain was defined by its CDR3 amino acid sequence together with its V-gene family, and reads lacking a unique V-gene family were excluded. In a later analysis, approximately 640 highly shared, low-generation-probability nucleotide sequences were removed to address suspected cross-contamination and a sequencing artifact. In a later analysis, a clonal expansion index for each public chain was calculated from normalized within-repertoire ranks of inferred template counts. Generation probabilities in a later analysis came from a VDJ recombination model fitted to out-of-frame rearrangements, and those results were checked against IGoR. In a later analysis, TCR-TCR, TCR-HLA and TCR-CMV co-occurrence was scored with hypergeometric tests, and a repertoire-size bias correction was applied to TCR pairs. In a later analysis, false discovery rates were estimated by permuting HLA or CMV assignments 20 times. A later analysis grouped co-occurring TCRs with DBSCAN, adding TCRdist sequence similarity when clustering within HLA-allele-positive subsets. Repertoires with fewer than 30,000 or more than 120,000 public chains were left out of co-occurrence clustering, as were four to six repertoires with anomalous nucleotide sharing. Held by TCRdb, this immuneACCESS table contains in-frame sequences only and omits some clones. Under half of the omission traces to an unresolved V gene where checked; the cause of the rest is unknown. V and J calls plus clone size are reproduced from that table; the DNA served to infer D and trimming. In all, the sample holds hundreds of thousands of clones, and around 80% of those were seen once. 0.22% of the sample is taken by the ten largest.

The sequenced material came from PBMCs. Here the chain combines TRBV6-5 and TRBJ1-2; TRBD1 could be the D gene, as 5 bases match. The sequence derives from a girl between 2 and 10 years old in good health and CMV-seronegative. The sequence in DNA is TGTGCCAGCAGGACAGACAACTATGGCTACACCTTC. The translation is CASRTDNYGYTF.